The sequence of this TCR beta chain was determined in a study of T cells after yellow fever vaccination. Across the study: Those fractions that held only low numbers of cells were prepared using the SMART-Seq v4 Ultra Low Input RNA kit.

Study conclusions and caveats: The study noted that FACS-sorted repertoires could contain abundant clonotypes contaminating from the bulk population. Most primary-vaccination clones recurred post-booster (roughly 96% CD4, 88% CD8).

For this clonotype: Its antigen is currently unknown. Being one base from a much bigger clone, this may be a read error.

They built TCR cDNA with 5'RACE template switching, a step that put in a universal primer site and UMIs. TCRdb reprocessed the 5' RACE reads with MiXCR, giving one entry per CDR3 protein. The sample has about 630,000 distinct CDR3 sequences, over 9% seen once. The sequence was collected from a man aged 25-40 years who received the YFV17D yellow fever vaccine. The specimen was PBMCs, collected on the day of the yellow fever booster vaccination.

CDR3 sequence (DNA): TGTGCCAGCAGCCCCGGGACGTACTATGGCTACACCTTC. Translating gives CASSPGTYYGYTF. The genes are TRBV14 and TRBJ1-2; the D gene is possibly TRBD1 (5 bases). V dropped 4 bases and J dropped 3 bases, with 9 bases sitting between them. The germline gives CDR1 SGHDN, CDR2 FVKESK. The CDR3 covers 13 residues.